This T cell receptor (beta chain) was found in a study of a mutant IDH1 vaccine in newly diagnosed glioma. Study-wide context: Patients underwent eight vaccinations, which took place in weeks 1, 3, 5, 7, 11, 15, 19 and 23. Patients got radiotherapy, temozolomide, or both beforehand, and most got both. Broader study findings: Top peripheral T cell clonotype shifts appeared unrelated to pseudoprogression.

Time point defined: week 23, last vaccination. Vaccination used 300 ug of mutant IDH1 20-mer peptide per dose, with topical imiquimod. Donors harbored newly found WHO grade 3 or 4 IDH1-mutant, ATRX-lost astrocytomas. The data were produced by immunoSEQ multiplex PCR, yet TCRdb's version contains in-frame clones alone and is incomplete. The sample comprises about 56,000 clones, more than 75% of which are singletons, and 1.1% to 1.5% rests with the top ten. The germline gives CDR1 KGHSH, CDR2 LQKENI. V shed 8 bases, J shed 4 bases, and the junction held 10 bases outside the gene matches. The CDR3 is 14 residues long. On this clone itself: The antigen remains unidentified.

The source is a man aged 35 to 55 with glioma. The sequencing here drew on PBMCs, taken from a glioma patient whose treatment included an IDH1 peptide vaccine. The chain couples TRBV18 to TRBJ2-7; 8 positions match TRBD1. CDR3 bases: TGTGCCAGCGCCCCGGGACAGGCCCCATACGAGCAGTACTTC. Its protein product is CASAPGQAPYEQYF.